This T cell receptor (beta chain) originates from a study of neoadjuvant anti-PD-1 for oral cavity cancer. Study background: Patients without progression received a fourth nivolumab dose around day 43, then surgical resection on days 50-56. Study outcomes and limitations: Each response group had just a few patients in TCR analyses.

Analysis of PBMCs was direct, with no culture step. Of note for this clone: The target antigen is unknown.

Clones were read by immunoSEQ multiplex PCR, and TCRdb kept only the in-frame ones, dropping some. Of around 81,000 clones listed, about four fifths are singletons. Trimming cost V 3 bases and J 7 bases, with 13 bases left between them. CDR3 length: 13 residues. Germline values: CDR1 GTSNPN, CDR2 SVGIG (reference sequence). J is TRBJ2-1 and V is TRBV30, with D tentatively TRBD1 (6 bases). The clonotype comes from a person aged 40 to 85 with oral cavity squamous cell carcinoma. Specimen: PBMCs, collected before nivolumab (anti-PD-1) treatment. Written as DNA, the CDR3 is TGTGCCTGGAGCGTAGGAAGGGGGAATGAGCAGTTCTTC. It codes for CAWSVGRGNEQFF.